These T cell receptor beta chains were read from a single sample in a study of CD8 T cells and mutated HIV epitopes. MiXCR, run by TCRdb on the single-cell sequencing reads, gives a single entry per CDR3 protein. This table holds 16 distinct CDR3 sequences. Their antigens are not known. This sample comprised CD8+ T cells from blood cultured with an adapted viral peptide, obtained during chronic HIV-1 infection. The receptors here all came from a man aged 45 to 65 with HIV-1 infection. The conserved cysteine and the conserved F or W are not part of the CDR3 here.

V gene: TRBV4-1; J gene: TRBJ2-3; CDR3 protein: ASSPDGDMQY
V gene: TRBV9; J gene: TRBJ2-7; CDR3 protein: ASSLTWGSSYEQY
V gene: TRBV4-1; J gene: TRBJ2-3; CDR3 protein: TSGQDGDTQY
V gene: TRBV20-1; J gene: TRBJ2-7; CDR3 protein: SARETGSYEQY
V gene: TRBV13; J gene: TRBJ2-5; CDR3 protein: ASSLIGQETQY
V gene: TRBV4-1; J gene: TRBJ2-7; CDR3 protein: ASSQTSGSSYEQY
V gene: TRBV2; J gene: TRBJ1-6; CDR3 protein: ASSEGRYNSPLH